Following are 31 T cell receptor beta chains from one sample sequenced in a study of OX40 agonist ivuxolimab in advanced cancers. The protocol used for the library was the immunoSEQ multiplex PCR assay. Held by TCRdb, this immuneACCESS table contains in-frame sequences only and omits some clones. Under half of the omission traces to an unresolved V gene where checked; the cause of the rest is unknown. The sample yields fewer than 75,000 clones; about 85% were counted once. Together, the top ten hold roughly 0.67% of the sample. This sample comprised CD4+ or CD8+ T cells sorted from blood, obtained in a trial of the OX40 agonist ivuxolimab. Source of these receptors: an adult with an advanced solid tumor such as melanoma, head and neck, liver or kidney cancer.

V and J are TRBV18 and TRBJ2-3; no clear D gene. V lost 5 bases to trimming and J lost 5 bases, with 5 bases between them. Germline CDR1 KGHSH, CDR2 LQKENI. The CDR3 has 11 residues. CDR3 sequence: CASSSVDTQYF. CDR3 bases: TGTGCCAGCTCATCGGTAGATACGCAGTATTTT.

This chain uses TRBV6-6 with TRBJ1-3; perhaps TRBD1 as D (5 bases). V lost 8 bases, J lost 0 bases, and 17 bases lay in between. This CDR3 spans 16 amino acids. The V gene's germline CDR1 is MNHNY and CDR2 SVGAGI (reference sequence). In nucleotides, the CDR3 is TGTGCCAGCGCCAAGGGACTCCGAAACTCTGGAAACACCATATATTTT. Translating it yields CASAKGLRNSGNTIYF.

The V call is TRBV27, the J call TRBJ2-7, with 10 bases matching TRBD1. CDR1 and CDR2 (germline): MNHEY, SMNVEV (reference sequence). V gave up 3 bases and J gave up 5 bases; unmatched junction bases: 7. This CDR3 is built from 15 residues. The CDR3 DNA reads TGTGCCAGCAGTTTTCTGGGACAGGGGCAGAACGAGCAGTACTTC. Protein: CASSFLGQGQNEQYF.

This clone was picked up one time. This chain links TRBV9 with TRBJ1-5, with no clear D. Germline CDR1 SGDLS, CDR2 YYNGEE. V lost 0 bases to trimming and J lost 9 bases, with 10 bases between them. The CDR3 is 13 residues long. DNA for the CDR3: TGTGCCAGCAGCGTAGGCGGTCAATCGCCCCAGCATTTT. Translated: CASSVGGQSPQHF.

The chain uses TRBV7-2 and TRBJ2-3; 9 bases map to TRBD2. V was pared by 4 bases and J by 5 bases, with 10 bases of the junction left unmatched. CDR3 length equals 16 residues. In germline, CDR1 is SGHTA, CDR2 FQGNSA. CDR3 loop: CASSSLSGRWIDTQYF. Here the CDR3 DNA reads TGTGCCAGCAGCTCCCTCAGCGGGAGGTGGATAGATACGCAGTATTTT.

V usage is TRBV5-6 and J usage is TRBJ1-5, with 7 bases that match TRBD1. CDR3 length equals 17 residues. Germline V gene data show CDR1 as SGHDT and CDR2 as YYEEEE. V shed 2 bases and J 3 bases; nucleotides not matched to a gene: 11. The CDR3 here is CASSFRTPGQNNQPQHF. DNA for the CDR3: TGTGCCAGCAGCTTCCGAACCCCGGGACAGAACAATCAGCCCCAGCATTTT.

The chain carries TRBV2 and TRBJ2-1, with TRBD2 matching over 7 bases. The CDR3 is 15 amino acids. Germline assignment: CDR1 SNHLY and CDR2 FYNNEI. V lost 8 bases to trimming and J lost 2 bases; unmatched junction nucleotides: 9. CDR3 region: CASDDGGEAYNEQFF. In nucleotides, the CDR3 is TGTGCCAGCGACGATGGGGGGGAAGCCTACAATGAGCAGTTCTTC.

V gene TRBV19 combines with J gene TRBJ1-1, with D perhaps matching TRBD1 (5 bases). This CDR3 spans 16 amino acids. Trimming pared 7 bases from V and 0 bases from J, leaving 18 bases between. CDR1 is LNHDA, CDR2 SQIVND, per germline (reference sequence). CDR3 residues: CASIDKPGRVNTEAFF. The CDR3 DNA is TGTGCCAGTATCGATAAGCCGGGACGGGTGAACACTGAAGCTTTCTTT.

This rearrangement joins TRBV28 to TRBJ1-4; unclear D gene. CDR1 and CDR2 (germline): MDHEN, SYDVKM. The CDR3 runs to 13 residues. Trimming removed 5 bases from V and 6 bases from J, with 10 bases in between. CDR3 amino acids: CASSRISDEKLFF. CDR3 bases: TGTGCCAGCAGTAGAATATCGGATGAAAAACTGTTTTTT.

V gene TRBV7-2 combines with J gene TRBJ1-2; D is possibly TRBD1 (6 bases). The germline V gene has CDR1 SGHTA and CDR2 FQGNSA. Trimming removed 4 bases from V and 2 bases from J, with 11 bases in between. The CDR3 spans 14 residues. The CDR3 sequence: CASSSSGQNYGYTF. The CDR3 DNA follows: TGTGCCAGCAGCTCCTCAGGACAGAACTATGGCTACACCTTC. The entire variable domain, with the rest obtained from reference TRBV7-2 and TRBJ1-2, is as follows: GAGVSQSPSNKVTEKGKDVELRCDPISGHTALYWYRQSLGQGLEFLIYFQGNSAPDKSGLPSDRFSAERTGGSVSTLTIQRTQQEDSAVYLCASSSSGQNYGYTFGSGTRLTVV.

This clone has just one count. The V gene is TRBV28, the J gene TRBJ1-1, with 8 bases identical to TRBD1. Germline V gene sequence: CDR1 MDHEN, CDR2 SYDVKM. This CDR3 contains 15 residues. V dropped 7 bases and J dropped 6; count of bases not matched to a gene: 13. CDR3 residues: CASTPPRGLESEAFF. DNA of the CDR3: TGTGCCAGCACCCCCCCCAGGGGGCTTGAATCTGAAGCTTTCTTT.

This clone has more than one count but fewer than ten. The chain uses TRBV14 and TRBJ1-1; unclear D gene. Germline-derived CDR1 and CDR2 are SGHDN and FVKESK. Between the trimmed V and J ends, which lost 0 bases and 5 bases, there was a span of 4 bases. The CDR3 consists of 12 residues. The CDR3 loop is CASSQDITEAFF. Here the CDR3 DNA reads TGTGCCAGCAGCCAAGATATAACTGAAGCTTTCTTT.

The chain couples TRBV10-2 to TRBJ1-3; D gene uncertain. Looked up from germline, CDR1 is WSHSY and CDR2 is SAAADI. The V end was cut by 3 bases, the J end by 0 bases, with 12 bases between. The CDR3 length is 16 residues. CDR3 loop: CASSERGPHSGNTIYF. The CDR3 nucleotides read TGCGCCAGCAGTGAACGGGGTCCGCACTCTGGAAACACCATATATTTT.

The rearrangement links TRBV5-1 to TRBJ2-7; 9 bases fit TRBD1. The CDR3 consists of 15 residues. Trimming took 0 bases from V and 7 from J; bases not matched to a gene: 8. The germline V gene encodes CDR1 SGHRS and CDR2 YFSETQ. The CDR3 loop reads CASSLDLGQGREQYF. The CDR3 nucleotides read TGCGCCAGCAGCTTGGACTTGGGACAGGGACGGGAGCAGTACTTC.

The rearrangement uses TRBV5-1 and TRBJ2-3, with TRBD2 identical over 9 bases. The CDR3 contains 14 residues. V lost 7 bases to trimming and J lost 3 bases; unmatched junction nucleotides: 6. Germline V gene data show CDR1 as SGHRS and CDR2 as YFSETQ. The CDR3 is CASRERGVTDTQYF. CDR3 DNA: TGCGCCAGCCGGGAGCGGGGGGTGACAGATACGCAGTATTTT.

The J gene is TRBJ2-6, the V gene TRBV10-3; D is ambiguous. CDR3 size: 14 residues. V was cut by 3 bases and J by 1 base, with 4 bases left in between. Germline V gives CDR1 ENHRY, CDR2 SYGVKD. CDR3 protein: CAISDPSGANVLTF. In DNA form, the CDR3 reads TGTGCCATCAGTGATCCTTCTGGGGCCAACGTCCTGACTTTC.

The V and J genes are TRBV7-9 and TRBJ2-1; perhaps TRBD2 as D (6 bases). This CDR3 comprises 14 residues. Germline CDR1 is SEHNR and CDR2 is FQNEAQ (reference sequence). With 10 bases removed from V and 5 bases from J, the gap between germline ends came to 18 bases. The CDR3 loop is CATHLGGTNNEQFF. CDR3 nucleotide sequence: TGTGCCACCCATTTGGGGGGAACAAACAATGAGCAGTTCTTC.

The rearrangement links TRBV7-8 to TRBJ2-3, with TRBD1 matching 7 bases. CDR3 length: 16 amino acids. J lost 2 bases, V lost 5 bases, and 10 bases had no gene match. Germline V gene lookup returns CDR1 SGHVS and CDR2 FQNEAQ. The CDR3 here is CASSGQAVLNTDTQYF. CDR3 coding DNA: TGTGCCAGCAGCGGACAGGCCGTACTAAACACAGATACGCAGTATTTT.

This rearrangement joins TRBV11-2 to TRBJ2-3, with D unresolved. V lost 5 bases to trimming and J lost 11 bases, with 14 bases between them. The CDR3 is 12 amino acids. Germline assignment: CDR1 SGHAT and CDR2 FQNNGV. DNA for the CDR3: TGTGCCAGCAGCGCGGATGGAGTTAGGCAGTATTTT. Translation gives CASSADGVRQYF.

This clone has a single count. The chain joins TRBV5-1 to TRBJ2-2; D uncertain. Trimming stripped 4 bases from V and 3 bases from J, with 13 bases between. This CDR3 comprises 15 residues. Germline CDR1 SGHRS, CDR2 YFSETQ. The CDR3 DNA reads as TGCGCCAGCAGCCACGGAGCTGGGGACACCGGGGAGCTGTTTTTT. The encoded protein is CASSHGAGDTGELFF.

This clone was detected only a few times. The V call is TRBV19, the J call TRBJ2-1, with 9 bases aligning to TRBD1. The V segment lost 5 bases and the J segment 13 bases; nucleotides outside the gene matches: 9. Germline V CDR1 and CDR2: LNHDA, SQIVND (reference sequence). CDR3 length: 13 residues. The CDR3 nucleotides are TGTGCCAGTAGTTCCGGGACAGGGTACTACCAGTTCTTC. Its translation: CASSSGTGYYQFF.

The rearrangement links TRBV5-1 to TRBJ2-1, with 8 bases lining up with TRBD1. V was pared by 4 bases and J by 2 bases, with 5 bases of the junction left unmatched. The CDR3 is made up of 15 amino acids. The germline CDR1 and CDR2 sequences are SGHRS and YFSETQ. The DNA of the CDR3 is TGCGCCAGCAGCAGGGGACAGGTTACCTACAATGAGCAGTTCTTC. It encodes CASSRGQVTYNEQFF.

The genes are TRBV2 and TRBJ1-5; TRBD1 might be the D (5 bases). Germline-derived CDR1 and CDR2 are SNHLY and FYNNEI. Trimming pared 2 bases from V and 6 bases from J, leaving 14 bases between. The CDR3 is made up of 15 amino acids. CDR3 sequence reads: CASSEQGLGSQPQHF. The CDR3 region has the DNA TGTGCCAGCAGTGAACAGGGCCTCGGGTCTCAGCCCCAGCATTTT.

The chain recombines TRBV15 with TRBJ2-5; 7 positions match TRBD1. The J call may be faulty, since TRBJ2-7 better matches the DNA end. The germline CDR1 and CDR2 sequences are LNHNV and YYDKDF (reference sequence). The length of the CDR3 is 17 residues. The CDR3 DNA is TGTGCCACCAGCAGAGGCTACCAGACAGGGATTTCCTACGAGCAGTACTTC. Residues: CATSRGYQTGISYEQYF.

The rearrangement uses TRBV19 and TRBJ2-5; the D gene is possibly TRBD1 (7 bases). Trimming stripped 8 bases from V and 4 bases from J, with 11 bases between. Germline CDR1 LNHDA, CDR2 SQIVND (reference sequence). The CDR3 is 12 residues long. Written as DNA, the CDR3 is TGTGCCAGTTCAGGGGGAGGAGAGACCCAGTACTTC. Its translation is CASSGGGETQYF. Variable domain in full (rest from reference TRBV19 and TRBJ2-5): DGGITQSPKYLFRKEGQNVTLSCEQNLNHDAMYWYRQDPGQGLRLIYYSQIVNDFQKGDIAEGYSVSREKKESFPLTVTSAQKNPTAFYLCASSGGGETQYFGPGTRLLVL.

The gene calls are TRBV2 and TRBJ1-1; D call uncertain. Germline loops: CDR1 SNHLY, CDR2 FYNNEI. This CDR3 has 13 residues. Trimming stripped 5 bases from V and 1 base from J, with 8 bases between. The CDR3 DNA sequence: TGTGCCAGCAGTTCCGGACGGAACACTGAAGCTTTCTTT. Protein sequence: CASSSGRNTEAFF. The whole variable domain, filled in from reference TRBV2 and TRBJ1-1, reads EPEVTQTPSHQVTQMGQEVILRCVPISNHLYFYWYRQILGQKVEFLVSFYNNEISEKSEIFDDQFSVERPDGSNFTLKIRSTKLEDSAMYFCASSSGRNTEAFFGQGTRLTVV.

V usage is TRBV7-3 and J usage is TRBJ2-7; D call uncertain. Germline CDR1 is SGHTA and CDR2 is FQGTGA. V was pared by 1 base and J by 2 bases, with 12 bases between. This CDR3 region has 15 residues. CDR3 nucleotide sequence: TGTGCCAGCAGCTTAAGGCGTCTTCCAGCCTACGAGCAGTACTTC. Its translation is CASSLRRLPAYEQYF.

The CDR3, as DNA: TGTGCCAGCAGCGTAGGACAGGGGATTGAAGGTACTGAAGCTTTCTTT. This encodes CASSVGQGIEGTEAFF. The V call is TRBV5-4, the J call TRBJ1-1; 9 bases are shared with TRBD1. Germline assignment: CDR1 SGHNT and CDR2 YYREEE (reference sequence). Trimming at V came to 4 bases and at J to 5 bases, leaving 12 bases not matched to a gene. This CDR3 has 16 amino acids. Together with reference TRBV5-4 and TRBJ1-1, the CDR3 gives the full variable domain: ETGVTQSPTHLIKTRGQQVTLRCSSQSGHNTVSWYQQALGQGPQFIFQYYREEENGRGNFPPRFSGLQFPNYSSELNVNALELDDSALYLCASSVGQGIEGTEAFFGQGTRLTVV.

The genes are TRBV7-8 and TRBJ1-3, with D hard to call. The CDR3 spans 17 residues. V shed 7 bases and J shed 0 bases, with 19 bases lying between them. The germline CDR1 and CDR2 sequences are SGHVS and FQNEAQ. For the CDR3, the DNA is TGTGCCAGCACCACCCCGGTGGCAGAGTCCTCTGGAAACACCATATATTTT. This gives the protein CASTTPVAESSGNTIYF.

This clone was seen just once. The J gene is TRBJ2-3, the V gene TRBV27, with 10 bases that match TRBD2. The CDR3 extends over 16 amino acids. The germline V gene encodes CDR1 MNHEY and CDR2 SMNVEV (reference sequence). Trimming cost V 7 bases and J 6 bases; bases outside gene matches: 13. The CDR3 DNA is TGTGCCAGCAAACCCGCAGCGGGGGGGATAAGGGATACGCAGTATTTT. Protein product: CASKPAAGGIRDTQYF.

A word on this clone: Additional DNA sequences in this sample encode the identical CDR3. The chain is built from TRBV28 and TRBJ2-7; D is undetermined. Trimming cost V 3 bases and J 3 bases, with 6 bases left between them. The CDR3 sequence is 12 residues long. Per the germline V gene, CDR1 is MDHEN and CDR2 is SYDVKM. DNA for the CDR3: TGTGCCAGCAGTTTGAGTGACTACGAGCAGTACTTC. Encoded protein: CASSLSDYEQYF.